This T cell receptor (beta chain) comes out of a study of OX40 agonist ivuxolimab in advanced cancers. Across the whole study: Patients were given ivuxolimab, an antibody that agonizes OX40 (CD134). Each patient was given ivuxolimab into a vein every 2 weeks, at 0.01 to 10 mg/kg.

The germline gives CDR1 MDHEN, CDR2 SYDVKM. With 4 bases removed from V and 5 bases from J, the gap between germline ends came to 6 bases. The CDR3 totals 12 residues. Clones were sequenced by immunoSEQ multiplex PCR, and TCRdb holds only the in-frame ones, with some missing. The repertoire holds nearly 80,000 clones, with roughly 84% as singletons. A note on this clone: No antigen is known for it.

Study-wide results and limits: Clonal expansion by week 6 occurred in CD4+ and CD8+ blood T cells (at 0.1 to 3.0 mg/kg). Low normalized T-cell clonal expansion was additionally recorded for some nonresponders.

The receptor's source is an adult with an advanced solid tumor such as melanoma, head and neck, liver or kidney cancer. The V and J genes are TRBV28 and TRBJ2-1, with D uncertain. The specimen comprised CD4+ or CD8+ T cells sorted from blood, sampled in a trial of the OX40 agonist ivuxolimab. CDR3 loop: CASSSPNNEQFF. The CDR3 DNA sequence: TGTGCCAGCAGTTCCCCCAACAATGAGCAGTTCTTC.